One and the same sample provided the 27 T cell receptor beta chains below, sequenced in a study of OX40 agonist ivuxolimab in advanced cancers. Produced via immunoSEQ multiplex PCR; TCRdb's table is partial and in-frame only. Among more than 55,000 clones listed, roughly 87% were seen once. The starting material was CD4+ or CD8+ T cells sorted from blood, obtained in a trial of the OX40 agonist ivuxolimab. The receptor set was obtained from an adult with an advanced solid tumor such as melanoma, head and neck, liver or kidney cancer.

CDR3 sequence: CASSPQYEDSGANVLTF. DNA of the CDR3: TGTGCCAGCTCACCACAGTACGAGGACTCTGGGGCCAACGTCCTGACTTTC. The chain links TRBV18 to TRBJ2-6; unclear D gene. Germline CDR1 is KGHSH and CDR2 is LQKENI. The ends were cut back, 1 base at V and 0 bases at J, with 10 bases in the middle. The CDR3 spans 17 residues.

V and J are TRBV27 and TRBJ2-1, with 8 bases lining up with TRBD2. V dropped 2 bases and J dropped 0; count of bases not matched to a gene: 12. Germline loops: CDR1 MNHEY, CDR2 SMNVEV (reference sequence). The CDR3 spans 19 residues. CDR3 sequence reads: CASSLNPGGIFSSYNEQFF. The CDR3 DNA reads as TGTGCCAGCAGTTTAAACCCGGGAGGGATCTTTAGCTCCTACAATGAGCAGTTCTTC.

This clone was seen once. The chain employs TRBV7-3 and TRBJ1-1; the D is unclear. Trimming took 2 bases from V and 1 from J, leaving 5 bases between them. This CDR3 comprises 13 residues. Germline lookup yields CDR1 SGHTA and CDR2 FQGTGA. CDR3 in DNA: TGTGCCAGCAGCTTACAAGAGAACACTGAAGCTTTCTTT. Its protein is CASSLQENTEAFF.

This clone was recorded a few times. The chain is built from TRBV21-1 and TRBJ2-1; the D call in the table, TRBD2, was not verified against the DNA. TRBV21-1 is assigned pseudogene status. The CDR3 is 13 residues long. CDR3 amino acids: CASRASANNEQFF. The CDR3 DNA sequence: TGTGCCAGCAGAGCTAGCGCTAACAATGAGCAGTTCTTC.

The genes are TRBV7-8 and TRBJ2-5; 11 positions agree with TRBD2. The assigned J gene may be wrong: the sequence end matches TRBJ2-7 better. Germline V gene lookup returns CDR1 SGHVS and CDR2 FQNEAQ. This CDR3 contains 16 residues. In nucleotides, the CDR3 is TGTGCCAGCAGCTTATACAGACTAGCGGGACCGTACGAGCAGTACTTC. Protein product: CASSLYRLAGPYEQYF.

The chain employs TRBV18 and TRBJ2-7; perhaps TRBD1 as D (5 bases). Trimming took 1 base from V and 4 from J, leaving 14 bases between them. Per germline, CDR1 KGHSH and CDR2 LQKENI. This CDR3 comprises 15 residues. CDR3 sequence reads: CASSPQWQGTYEQYF. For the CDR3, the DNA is TGTGCCAGCTCACCACAGTGGCAGGGTACGTACGAGCAGTACTTC.

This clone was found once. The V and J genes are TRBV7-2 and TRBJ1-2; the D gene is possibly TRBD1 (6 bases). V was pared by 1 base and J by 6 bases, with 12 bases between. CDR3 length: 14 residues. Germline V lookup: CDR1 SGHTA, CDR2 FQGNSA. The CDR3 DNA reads TGTGCCAGCAGCTTAGAGGAGTCAGGGGATGGCTACACCTTC. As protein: CASSLEESGDGYTF. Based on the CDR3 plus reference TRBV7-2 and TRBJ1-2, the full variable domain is GAGVSQSPSNKVTEKGKDVELRCDPISGHTALYWYRQSLGQGLEFLIYFQGNSAPDKSGLPSDRFSAERTGGSVSTLTIQRTQQEDSAVYLCASSLEESGDGYTFGSGTRLTVV.

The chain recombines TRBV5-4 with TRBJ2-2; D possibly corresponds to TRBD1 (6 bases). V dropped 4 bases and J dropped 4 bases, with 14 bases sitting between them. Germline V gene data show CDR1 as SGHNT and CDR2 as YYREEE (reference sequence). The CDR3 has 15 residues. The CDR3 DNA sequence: TGTGCCAGCAGCCCTGGAGCAGGGGTCACCGGGGAGCTGTTTTTT. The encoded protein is CASSPGAGVTGELFF.

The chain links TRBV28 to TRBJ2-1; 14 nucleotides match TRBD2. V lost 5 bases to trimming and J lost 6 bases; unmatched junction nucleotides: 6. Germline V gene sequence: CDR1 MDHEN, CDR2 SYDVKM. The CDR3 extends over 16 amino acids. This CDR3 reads CASSTNGLAGGNEQFF. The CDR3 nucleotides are TGTGCCAGCAGTACAAATGGACTAGCGGGAGGCAATGAGCAGTTCTTC. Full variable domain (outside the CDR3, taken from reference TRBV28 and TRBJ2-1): DVKVTQSSRYLVKRTGEKVFLECVQDMDHENMFWYRQDPGLGLRLIYFSYDVKMKEKGDIPEGYSVSREKKERFSLILESASTNQTSMYLCASSTNGLAGGNEQFFGPGTRLTVL.

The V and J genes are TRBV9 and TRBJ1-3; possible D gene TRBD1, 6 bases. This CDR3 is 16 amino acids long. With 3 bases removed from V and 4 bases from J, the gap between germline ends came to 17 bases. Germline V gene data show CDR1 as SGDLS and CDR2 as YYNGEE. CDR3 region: CASSALTGFSGNTIYF. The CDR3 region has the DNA TGTGCCAGCAGCGCACTAACAGGGTTTAGCGGAAACACCATATATTTT.

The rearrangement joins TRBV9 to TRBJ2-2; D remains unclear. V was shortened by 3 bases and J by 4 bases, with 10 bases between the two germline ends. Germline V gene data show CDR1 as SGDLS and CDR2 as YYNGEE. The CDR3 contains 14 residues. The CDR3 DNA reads TGTGCCAGCAGCGCCCAGGTGGCCACCGGGGAGCTGTTTTTT. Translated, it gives CASSAQVATGELFF.

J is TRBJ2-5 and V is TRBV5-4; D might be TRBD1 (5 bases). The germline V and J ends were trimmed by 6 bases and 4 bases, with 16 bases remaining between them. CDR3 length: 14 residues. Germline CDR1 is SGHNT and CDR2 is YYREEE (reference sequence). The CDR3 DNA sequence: TGTGCCAGCACCTTAGGGGAATTAGGAGAGACCCAGTACTTC. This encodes CASTLGELGETQYF.

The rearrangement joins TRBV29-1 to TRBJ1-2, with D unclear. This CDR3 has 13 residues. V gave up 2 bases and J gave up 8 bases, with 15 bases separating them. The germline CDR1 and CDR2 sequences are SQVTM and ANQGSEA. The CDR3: CSVETGASEGYTF. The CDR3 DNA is TGCAGCGTTGAAACCGGCGCATCGGAGGGCTACACCTTC.

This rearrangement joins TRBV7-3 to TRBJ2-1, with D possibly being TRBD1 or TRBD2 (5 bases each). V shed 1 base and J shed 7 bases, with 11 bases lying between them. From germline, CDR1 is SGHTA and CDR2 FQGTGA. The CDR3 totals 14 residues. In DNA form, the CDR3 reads TGTGCCAGCAGCTTAATGGGGACCTCTAATGAGCAGTTCTTC. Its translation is CASSLMGTSNEQFF.

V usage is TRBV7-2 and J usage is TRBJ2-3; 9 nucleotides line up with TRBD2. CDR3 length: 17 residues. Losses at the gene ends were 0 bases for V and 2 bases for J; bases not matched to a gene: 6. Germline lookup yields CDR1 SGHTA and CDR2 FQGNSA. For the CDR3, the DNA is TGTGCCAGCAGCTTAGCCTTAAGCGGGGGGATCACAGATACGCAGTATTTT. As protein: CASSLALSGGITDTQYF.

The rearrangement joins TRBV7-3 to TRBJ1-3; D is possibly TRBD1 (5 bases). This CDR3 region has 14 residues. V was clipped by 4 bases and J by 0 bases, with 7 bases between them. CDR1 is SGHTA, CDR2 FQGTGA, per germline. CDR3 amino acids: CASSSTVSGNTIYF. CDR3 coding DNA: TGTGCCAGCAGCTCGACAGTCTCTGGAAACACCATATATTTT.

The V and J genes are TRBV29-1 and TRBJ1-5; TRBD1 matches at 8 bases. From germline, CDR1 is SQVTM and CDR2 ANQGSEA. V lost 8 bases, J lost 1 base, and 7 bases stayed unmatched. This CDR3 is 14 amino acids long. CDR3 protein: CSTRTGNSNQPQHF. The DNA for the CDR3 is TGCAGCACCCGGACAGGGAACAGCAATCAGCCCCAGCATTTT.

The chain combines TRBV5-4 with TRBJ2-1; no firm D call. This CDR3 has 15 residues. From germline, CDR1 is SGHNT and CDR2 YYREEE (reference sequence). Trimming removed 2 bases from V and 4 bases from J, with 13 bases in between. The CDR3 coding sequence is TGTGCCAGCAGCTTTAAATCCTCAGCTTACAATGAGCAGTTCTTC. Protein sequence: CASSFKSSAYNEQFF.

As DNA, the CDR3 is TGTGCCAGCAGCTTAGGGGACAGAGACGAAGAGACCCAGTACTTC. This gives the protein CASSLGDRDEETQYF. V is TRBV7-3 and J is TRBJ2-5; the match to TRBD1 covers 7 bases. Germline-derived CDR1 and CDR2 are SGHTA and FQGTGA. The CDR3 length is 15 residues. V lost 2 bases, J lost 3 bases, and 6 bases stayed unmatched.

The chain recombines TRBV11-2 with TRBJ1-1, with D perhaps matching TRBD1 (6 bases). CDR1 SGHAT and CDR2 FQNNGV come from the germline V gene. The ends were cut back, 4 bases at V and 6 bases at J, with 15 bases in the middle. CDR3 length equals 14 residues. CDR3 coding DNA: TGTGCCAGCAGCTCGCTTACAGGGCGCCCTGAAGCTTTCTTT. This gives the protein CASSSLTGRPEAFF.

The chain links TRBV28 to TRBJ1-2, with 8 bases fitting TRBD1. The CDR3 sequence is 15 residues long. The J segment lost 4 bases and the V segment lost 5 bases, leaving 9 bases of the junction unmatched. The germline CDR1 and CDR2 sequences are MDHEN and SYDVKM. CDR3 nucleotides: TGTGCCAGCAGTATGTCGACAGGGGCGAGCTATGGCTACACCTTC. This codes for CASSMSTGASYGYTF.

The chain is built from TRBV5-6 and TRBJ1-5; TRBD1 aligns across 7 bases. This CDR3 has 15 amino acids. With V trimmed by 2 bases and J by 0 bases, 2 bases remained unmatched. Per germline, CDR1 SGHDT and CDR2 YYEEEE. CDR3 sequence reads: CASSFGQASNQPQHF. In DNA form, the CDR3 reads TGTGCCAGCAGCTTCGGACAGGCTAGCAATCAGCCCCAGCATTTT.

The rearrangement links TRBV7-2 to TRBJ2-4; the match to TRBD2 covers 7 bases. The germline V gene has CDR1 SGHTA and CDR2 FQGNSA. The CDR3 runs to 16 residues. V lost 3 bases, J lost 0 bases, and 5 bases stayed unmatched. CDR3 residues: CASSFGGSVAKNIQYF. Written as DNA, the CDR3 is TGTGCCAGCAGCTTCGGGGGGAGTGTAGCCAAAAACATTCAGTACTTC.

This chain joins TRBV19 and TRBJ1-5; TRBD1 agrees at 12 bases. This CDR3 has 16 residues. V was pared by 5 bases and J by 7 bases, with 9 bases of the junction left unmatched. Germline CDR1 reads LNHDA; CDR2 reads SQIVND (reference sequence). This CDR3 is CASSGTGGRGYQPQHF. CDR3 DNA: TGTGCCAGTAGTGGGACAGGGGGCCGAGGTTACCAGCCCCAGCATTTT.

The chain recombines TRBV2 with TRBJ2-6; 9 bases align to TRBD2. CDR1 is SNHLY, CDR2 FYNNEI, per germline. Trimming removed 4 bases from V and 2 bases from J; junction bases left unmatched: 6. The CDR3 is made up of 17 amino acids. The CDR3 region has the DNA TGTGCCAGCAGTGGACAGGGCGGGGGGGCTGGGGCCAACGTCCTGACTTTC. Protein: CASSGQGGGAGANVLTF.

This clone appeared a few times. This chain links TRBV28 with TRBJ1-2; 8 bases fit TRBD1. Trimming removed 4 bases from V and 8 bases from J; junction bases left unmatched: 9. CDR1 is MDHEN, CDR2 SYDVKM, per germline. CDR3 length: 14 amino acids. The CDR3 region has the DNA TGTGCCAGCAGTTCGACCGGACAGGGACGCGGCTACACCTTC. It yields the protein CASSSTGQGRGYTF.

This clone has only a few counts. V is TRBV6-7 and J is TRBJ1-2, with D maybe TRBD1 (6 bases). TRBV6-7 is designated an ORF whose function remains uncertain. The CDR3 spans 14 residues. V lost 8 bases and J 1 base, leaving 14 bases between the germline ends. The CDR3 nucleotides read TGTGCCAGCGCAGGGGAGTGGGGTAACTATGGCTACACCTTC. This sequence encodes CASAGEWGNYGYTF.